These T cell receptor beta chains were read from a single sample in a study of regulatory T cells in long-lasting Graves disease. Via MiXCR, TCRdb re-called the multiplex PCR reads, giving one row per CDR3 protein. The sample contains roughly 380,000 distinct CDR3 sequences, roughly 17% of which appear only once. This sample also belongs to another study, concerning T cells in Graves' hyperthyroidism and ophthalmopathy.

The source was peripheral blood mononuclear cells (PBMCs), collected at new diagnosis, from a patient treated with antithyroid drugs. All receptors derive from a man aged 40-49 years with Graves disease. The CDR3 runs from the conserved cysteine through the conserved F or W. D genes are given only for firm matches. Part of the rows lack a size; the others show once, few, many or a class for expanded clones.

v_gene	j_gene	d_gene	abundance	CDR3aa	CDR3nt
TRBV29-1	TRBJ2-3	NA	many	CSVEGSGSTDTQYF	TGCAGCGTTGAGGGATCAGGTAGCACAGATACGCAGTATTTT
TRBV7-9	TRBJ2-1	TRBD2	few	CASSPRTSGIYNEQFF	TGTGCCAGCAGCCCGCGGACTAGCGGAATCTACAATGAGCAGTTCTTC
TRBV20-1	TRBJ2-5	TRBD2	many	CSARDGVAGGLQETQYF	TGCAGTGCTAGAGATGGAGTAGCGGGGGGACTCCAAGAGACCCAGTACTTC
TRBV5-1	TRBJ2-1	NA	many	CASSPRGGHYNEQFF	TGCGCCAGCAGCCCGAGGGGGGGTCACTACAATGAGCAGTTCTTC
TRBV20-1	TRBJ2-7	TRBD1	many	CSAYTGQGSYEQYF	TGCAGTGCGTATACGGGACAGGGCTCCTACGAGCAGTACTTC
TRBV6-1	TRBJ2-7	NA	few	CTSMTISYEQYF	TGTACCAGCATGACAATCTCCTACGAGCAGTACTTC
TRBV28	TRBJ2-3	TRBD1	many	CASSRQGSTDTQYF	TGTGCCAGCAGCCGACAGGGATCCACAGATACGCAGTATTTT
TRBV28	TRBJ1-2	NA	many	CASSSEGPADYGYTF	TGTGCCAGCAGTTCCGAGGGTCCGGCGGACTATGGCTACACCTTC
TRBV7-2	TRBJ1-3	TRBD1	many	CASLGTGRTGNTIYF	TGTGCCAGCTTGGGGACAGGGAGGACTGGAAACACCATATATTTT
TRBV19	TRBJ2-2	TRBD1	NA	CASSIFGQGFTGELFF	TGTGCCAGTAGTATCTTCGGACAGGGCTTCACCGGGGAGCTGTTTTTT
TRBV7-8	TRBJ2-7	NA	many	CASRFRDTSYEQYF	TGTGCCAGCAGATTCCGGGACACTTCCTACGAGCAGTACTTC
TRBV19	TRBJ2-6	NA	NA	CASSMTGGANVLTF	TGTGCCAGTAGTATGACAGGAGGGGCCAACGTCCTGACTTTC
TRBV20-1	TRBJ2-1	TRBD2	NA	CSAIPSGSSYNEQFF	TGCAGTGCCATTCCGAGCGGGAGTTCCTACAATGAGCAGTTCTTC
TRBV4-2	TRBJ2-7	NA	NA	CASSQGAGSILGEQYF	TGTGCCAGCAGCCAAGGGGCCGGATCCATCCTTGGTGAGCAGTACTTC
TRBV11-3	TRBJ2-5	NA	many	CASSLRVTETQYF	TGTGCCAGCAGCTTAAGGGTTACGGAGACCCAGTACTTC
TRBV5-1	TRBJ2-5	TRBD1	NA	CASSYRDRGRETQYF	TGCGCCAGCAGCTACCGGGACAGGGGCCGGGAGACCCAGTACTTC
TRBV7-6	TRBJ1-6	NA	NA	CASSLSGPDNSPLHF	TGTGCCAGCAGCTTATCGGGACCAGATAATTCACCCCTCCACTTT
TRBV12-3/TRBV12-4	TRBJ2-7	NA	many	CASSLNAGAPYEQYF	TGTGCCAGCAGTTTAAATGCAGGAGCGCCCTACGAGCAGTACTTC
TRBV18	TRBJ2-3	NA	few	CASSRPSTDAQYF	TGTGCCAGCTCACGGCCAAGCACAGATGCGCAGTATTTT
TRBV9	TRBJ2-7	NA	many	CASSDTYEQYF	TGTGCCAGCAGTGACACCTACGAGCAGTACTTC
TRBV2	TRBJ1-5	NA	many	CASGLPGPGNQPQHF	TGTGCCAGCGGGTTACCGGGGCCAGGCAATCAGCCCCAGCATTTT
TRBV20-1	TRBJ2-7	TRBD1	many	CSARARTGVDEQYF	TGCAGTGCTAGAGCAAGGACAGGGGTTGACGAGCAGTACTTC
TRBV6-1	TRBJ1-5	NA	few	CALGRFGNQPQHF	TGTGCCTTGGGGAGATTTGGCAATCAGCCCCAGCATTTT
TRBV20-1	TRBJ2-7	TRBD2	many	CSALDPGGGFYEQYF	TGCAGTGCACTGGATCCCGGGGGGGGTTTCTACGAGCAGTACTTC
TRBV18	TRBJ2-1	TRBD2	many	CASSSASGGENEQFF	TGTGCCAGCTCGTCTGCTAGCGGGGGGGAAAATGAGCAGTTCTTC
TRBV7-9	TRBJ2-3	NA	NA	CASSRGTGTFTDTQYF	TGTGCCAGCAGCCGAGGAACAGGGACTTTCACAGATACGCAGTATTTT
TRBV6-2/TRBV6-3	TRBJ2-3	TRBD2	many	CASSSLLAGGWDTQYF	TGTGCCAGCAGTTCTCTACTAGCGGGGGGGTGGGATACGCAGTATTTT
TRBV3-1	TRBJ1-1	NA	NA	CASSQAWRSTEAFF	TGTGCCAGCAGCCAAGCCTGGCGCAGCACTGAAGCTTTCTTT
TRBV27	TRBJ1-1	NA	NA	CASSAGREFGAEAFF	TGTGCCAGCAGTGCCGGCAGGGAGTTCGGGGCTGAAGCTTTCTTT
TRBV12-3/TRBV12-4	TRBJ2-2	TRBD2	few	CASSLAPGTSGGATGELFF	TGTGCCAGCAGTTTAGCCCCCGGGACTAGCGGGGGAGCCACCGGGGAGCTGTTTTTT
TRBV9	TRBJ2-1	NA	many	CASSVGGSNEQFF	TGTGCCAGCAGCGTAGGCGGATCCAATGAGCAGTTCTTC
TRBV30	TRBJ1-1	NA	many	CAWSVDWGEAFF	TGTGCCTGGAGTGTAGACTGGGGTGAAGCTTTCTTT
TRBV7-2	TRBJ2-1	NA	many	CASSLATGRPWDEQFF	TGTGCCAGCAGCTTGGCTACGGGGAGGCCCTGGGATGAGCAGTTCTTC
TRBV4-1	TRBJ1-6	NA	NA	CASSLTRGEPLHF	TGCGCCAGCAGCCTAACCCGGGGCGAACCCCTCCACTTT
TRBV27	TRBJ2-4	TRBD1	NA	CASSPQRQGLNIQYF	TGTGCCAGCAGTCCCCAAAGACAGGGTCTAAACATTCAGTACTTC
TRBV2	TRBJ2-2	NA	many	CASSAQGRSTGELFF	TGTGCCAGCAGTGCCCAAGGACGGAGCACCGGGGAGCTGTTTTTT
TRBV18	TRBJ2-7	NA	NA	CASSPRGTYEQYF	TGTGCCAGCTCACCCCGAGGGACCTACGAGCAGTACTTC
TRBV30	TRBJ2-7	TRBD2	NA	CAWTPGLAGLEQYF	TGTGCCTGGACGCCGGGACTAGCGGGCCTCGAGCAGTACTTC
TRBV12-3/TRBV12-4	TRBJ1-1	NA	many	CASSLRTGRTEAFF	TGTGCCAGCAGTTTAAGAACAGGGCGCACTGAAGCTTTCTTT
TRBV5-1	TRBJ2-1	NA	many	CASSLSLYNEQFF	TGCGCCAGCAGCTTGAGTCTGTACAATGAGCAGTTCTTC
TRBV20-1	TRBJ2-3	TRBD1	many	CSARSRGRGTDTQYF	TGCAGTGCTAGGAGCAGGGGGCGAGGCACAGATACGCAGTATTTT
TRBV30	TRBJ1-1	NA	many	CAWSYADGIEAFF	TGTGCCTGGAGTTATGCAGATGGCATCGAAGCTTTCTTT
TRBV4-1	TRBJ2-7	TRBD2	NA	CASSQGRTSGGLLYEQYF	TGTGCCAGCAGCCAAGGGCGGACTAGCGGGGGCCTCCTGTACGAGCAGTACTTC
TRBV10-3	TRBJ1-5	NA	few	CAISESSSNQPQHF	TGTGCCATCAGTGAGTCGAGCAGCAATCAGCCCCAGCATTTT
TRBV28	TRBJ2-2	NA	NA	CASTDPGRRTGELFF	TGTGCCAGCACCGATCCCGGGAGAAGGACCGGGGAGCTGTTTTTT
TRBV7-2	TRBJ1-5	NA	NA	CASSFEFQPQHF	TGTGCCAGCAGCTTTGAGTTTCAGCCCCAGCATTTT
TRBV20-1	TRBJ1-5	NA	NA	CSVPRSGGNQPQHF	TGCAGTGTCCCCCGGTCGGGGGGCAATCAGCCCCAGCATTTT
TRBV3-1	TRBJ2-7	NA	many	CASSRNWGEQYF	TGTGCCAGCAGCCGGAATTGGGGCGAGCAGTACTTC
TRBV2	TRBJ2-2	NA	many	CASTETGNTGELFF	TGTGCCAGCACGGAAACAGGGAACACCGGGGAGCTGTTTTTT
TRBV3-1	TRBJ2-6	NA	many	CASSQASGATGANVLTF	TGTGCCAGCAGCCAAGCGTCCGGGGCCACAGGGGCCAACGTCCTGACTTTC
TRBV11-1	TRBJ2-7	NA	many	CASSLVQSYEQYF	TGTGCCAGCAGCTTAGTACAGAGCTACGAGCAGTACTTC
TRBV19	TRBJ2-7	NA	few	CASSIEGYEQYF	TGTGCCAGTAGTATTGAGGGCTACGAGCAGTACTTC
TRBV19	TRBJ1-3	NA	few	CASSIPGTGNTIYF	TGTGCCAGTAGTATACCCGGGACTGGAAACACCATATATTTT
TRBV18	TRBJ1-1	NA	NA	CASSRLRDPNTEAFF	TGTGCCAGCTCACGGCTTCGGGATCCCAACACTGAAGCTTTCTTT
TRBV28	TRBJ1-1	TRBD1	many	CASSLFPLTGPMNTEAFF	TGTGCCAGCAGTTTATTCCCCTTGACAGGGCCCATGAACACTGAAGCTTTCTTT